This record concerns one T cell receptor (beta chain) sequence. Its target is unknown. TCRdb recomputed calls from the 5' RACE reads with MiXCR, one row per CDR3 protein. The sample has about 1.7 million distinct CDR3 sequences; under 35% are singletons. The CDR3 is made up of 13 amino acids. V was pared by 0 bases and J by 7 bases, with 12 bases between. CDR1 is DFQATT and CDR2 is SNEGSKA in the germline V gene (reference sequence). The sample originates from a study of identical twins. The study, taken as a whole, reports: Carriage of fewer insertions was seen in abundant cord blood beta clonotypes, whereas memory repertoires showed none. Conclusions were drawn cross-sectionally by statistical analysis, without following the same donors.

Sequencing input: cord blood. This chain connects TRBV20-1 to TRBJ1-2; a possible D gene is TRBD1 (5 bases). The receptor was derived from a newborn girl in good health. The chain's CDR3 is CSAREGRVGGYTF. The CDR3 DNA reads as TGCAGTGCTAGAGAAGGCAGGGTGGGTGGCTACACCTTC.